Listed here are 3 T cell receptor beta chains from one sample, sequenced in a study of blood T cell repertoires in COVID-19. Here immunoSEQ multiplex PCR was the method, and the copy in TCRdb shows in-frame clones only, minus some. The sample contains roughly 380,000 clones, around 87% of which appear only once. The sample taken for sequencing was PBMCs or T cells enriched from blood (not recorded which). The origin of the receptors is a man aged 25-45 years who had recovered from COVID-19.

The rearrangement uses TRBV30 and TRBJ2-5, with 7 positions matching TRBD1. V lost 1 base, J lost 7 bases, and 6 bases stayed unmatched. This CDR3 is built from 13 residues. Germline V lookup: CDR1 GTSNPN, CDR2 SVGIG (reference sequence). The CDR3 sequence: CAWSALGGGTQYF. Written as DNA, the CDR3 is TGTGCCTGGAGTGCTTTAGGGGGCGGGACCCAGTACTTC.

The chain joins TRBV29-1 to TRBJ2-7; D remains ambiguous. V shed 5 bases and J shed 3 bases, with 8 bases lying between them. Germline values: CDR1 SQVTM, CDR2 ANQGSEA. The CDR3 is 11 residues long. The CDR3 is CSVILYYEQYF. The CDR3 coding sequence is TGCAGCGTTATCCTCTACTACGAGCAGTACTTC.

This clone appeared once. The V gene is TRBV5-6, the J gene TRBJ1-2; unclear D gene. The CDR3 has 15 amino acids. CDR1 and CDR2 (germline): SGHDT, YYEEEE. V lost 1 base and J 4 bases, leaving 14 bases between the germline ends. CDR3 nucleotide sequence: TGTGCCAGCAGCTTGTTGTCAGTTCCCCTCTATGGCTACACCTTC. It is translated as CASSLLSVPLYGYTF.